Listed here are 26 T cell receptor beta chains from one sample, sequenced in a study of identical twins. TCRdb fed the 5' RACE reads into MiXCR, producing one record per CDR3 protein. The sample holds more than 350,000 distinct CDR3 sequences; 7% to 9.5% are singletons and the top ten take around 8.6%. Material for sequencing was naive T cells sorted from blood. These receptors came from a woman between 50 and 59 years old in good health.

This clonotype turned up a few times. This chain joins TRBV13 and TRBJ2-1; 14 bases fit TRBD2. The CDR3 has 19 residues. CDR1 and CDR2 from the germline V gene are PRHDT and FYEKMQ (reference sequence). Unmatched junction bases numbered 9, after V lost 5 bases and J lost 0 bases. CDR3 in DNA: TGTGCCAGCAGCCTTACCACGGGACTAGCGGGAGTCTCCTACAATGAGCAGTTCTTC. Its protein is CASSLTTGLAGVSYNEQFF.

The chain is built from TRBV3-1 and TRBJ2-3, with no clear D. The CDR3 extends over 13 amino acids. Per germline, CDR1 LGHDT and CDR2 YNNKEL (reference sequence). V lost 3 bases, J lost 3 bases, and 7 bases lay in between. CDR3 in amino acids: CASSHLGTDTQYF. Here the CDR3 DNA reads TGTGCCAGCAGCCATTTGGGGACAGATACGCAGTATTTT.

This clonotype was seen a few times. The chain joins TRBV4-1 to TRBJ2-7; TRBD2 agrees at 8 bases. V gave up 0 bases and J gave up 6 bases; unmatched junction bases: 7. The V gene's germline CDR1 is MGHRA and CDR2 YSYEKL. CDR3 length equals 15 residues. In DNA form, the CDR3 reads TGCGCCAGCAGCCAAGAGGCGGGAGGACTCCCCGAGCAGTACTTC. Residues: CASSQEAGGLPEQYF.

This clonotype has only a few counts. This rearrangement joins TRBV4-1 to TRBJ2-3, with D perhaps TRBD2 (6 bases). The germline V and J ends were trimmed by 2 bases and 10 bases, with 13 bases remaining between them. This CDR3 region has 13 residues. Germline CDR1 is MGHRA and CDR2 is YSYEKL. CDR3 loop: CASSQPSGEPQYF. The CDR3, as DNA: TGCGCCAGCAGCCAACCCTCGGGAGAGCCGCAGTATTTT.

This sequence joins TRBV7-8 and TRBJ1-6; TRBD1 is a possible D gene (6 bases). Germline values: CDR1 SGHVS, CDR2 FQNEAQ. The CDR3 covers 17 residues. V was cut by 1 base and J by 8 bases, with 18 bases left in between. The CDR3 DNA follows: TGTGCCAGCAGCTTAGGGCGGACAGCCCTACAGGATTCACCCCTCCACTTT. Translation: CASSLGRTALQDSPLHF.

This chain joins TRBV5-1 and TRBJ2-3; D is possibly TRBD1 or TRBD2 (5 bases each). Germline lookup yields CDR1 SGHRS and CDR2 YFSETQ. V was trimmed by 2 bases and J by 4 bases, leaving 11 bases between them. This CDR3 is 14 amino acids long. The chain's CDR3 is CASSFRDGADTQYF. The CDR3 region has the DNA TGCGCCAGCAGCTTTCGGGACGGAGCAGATACGCAGTATTTT. Supplemented by reference TRBV5-1 and TRBJ2-3, the full variable domain reads KAGVTQTPRYLIKTRGQQVTLSCSPISGHRSVSWYQQTPGQGLQFLFEYFSETQRNKGNFPGRFSGRQFSNSRSEMNVSTLELGDSALYLCASSFRDGADTQYFGPGTRLTVL.

This clonotype was observed a handful of times. The chain links TRBV28 to TRBJ2-7; weak D call: TRBD1 (5 bases). Germline V gives CDR1 MDHEN, CDR2 SYDVKM. V was trimmed by 3 bases and J by 10 bases, leaving 22 bases between them. The CDR3 consists of 15 residues. The CDR3 here is CASSFNQGKTIRQYF. The CDR3 coding sequence is TGTGCCAGCAGTTTTAACCAGGGAAAAACGATTCGACAGTACTTC.

This clonotype was seen a few times. The chain combines TRBV12-3 or TRBV12-4 with TRBJ2-1; TRBD2 aligns across 16 bases. V trimming: 5 bases; J trimming: 8 bases; junction bases outside the gene matches: 3. This CDR3 is built from 15 residues. In nucleotides, the CDR3 is TGTGCCAGCAGTCAGGGACTAGCGGGGGGGCATGAGCAGTTCTTC. Protein product: CASSQGLAGGHEQFF.

This clonotype was observed a handful of times. Lacking the conserved final phenylalanine or tryptophan, this CDR3 likely reflects a read error. The chain uses TRBV30 and TRBJ2-4, with 10 bases that match TRBD2. The CDR3 contains 16 residues. CDR1 is GTSNPN, CDR2 SVGIG, per germline (reference sequence). Trimming cost V 2 bases and J 5 bases; bases outside gene matches: 9. The CDR3 DNA follows: TGTGCCTGGAGTCGGGGACTAGCGATGACAGAAAACATTCAGTACATC. It encodes CAWSRGLAMTENIQYI.

This clonotype appeared many times. Germline and junction disagree at one end, which may indicate a read error. The rearrangement joins TRBV7-7 to TRBJ2-3; 8 bases are a match to TRBD2. There are 14 residues in the CDR3. Germline V gives CDR1 SSHAT, CDR2 FNYEAQ (reference sequence). The CDR3 nucleotides read TGTGCTAGCAGCTTAGGTCTAGCGGGAGATACGCAGTATTTT. Protein: CASSLGLAGDTQYF.

The chain joins TRBV27 to TRBJ2-6; perhaps TRBD1 as D (5 bases). Trimming removed 4 bases from V and 1 base from J, with 11 bases in between. The CDR3 loop spans 16 amino acids. CDR1 is MNHEY, CDR2 SMNVEV, per germline (reference sequence). The DNA for the CDR3 is TGTGCCAGCAGTTCCAGGGATACATCTGGGGCCAACGTCCTGACTTTC. As protein: CASSSRDTSGANVLTF.

The J gene is TRBJ1-1, the V gene TRBV29-1, with 9 bases lining up with TRBD1. The CDR3 contains 13 residues. CDR1 is SQVTM, CDR2 ANQGSEA, per germline. The CDR3 loop reads CICKQGANTEAFF. The DNA of the CDR3 is TGCATCTGCAAACAGGGGGCGAACACTGAAGCTTTCTTT.

This chain joins TRBV20-1 and TRBJ2-3, with D possibly being TRBD2 (5 bases). V gave up 3 bases and J gave up 8 bases, with 12 bases separating them. CDR3 length: 12 amino acids. Germline V CDR1 and CDR2: DFQATT, SNEGSKA (reference sequence). CDR3 protein: CSARDSYTTQYF. In DNA form, the CDR3 reads TGCAGTGCTAGGGACTCCTACACTACGCAGTATTTT.

This clonotype showed up many times. The chain couples TRBV12-3 or TRBV12-4 to TRBJ2-3; 7 bases agree with TRBD2. The CDR3 length is 14 residues. J was trimmed by 1 base and V by 6 bases; bases with no gene match: 4. CDR3 in amino acids: CASSLGLGTDTQYF. The CDR3, as DNA: TGTGCCAGCAGCCTCGGACTAGGCACAGATACGCAGTATTTT.

The rearrangement links TRBV4-1 to TRBJ2-2; TRBD2 matches 7 bases. The CDR3 covers 12 residues. After removal of 2 bases from V and 11 bases from J, the junction contained 2 bases not matched to a gene. Germline V gene sequence: CDR1 MGHRA, CDR2 YSYEKL. CDR3 sequence (DNA): TGCGCCAGCAGCCAAACGGGACTAGAGCTGTTTTTT. It translates to CASSQTGLELFF.

Ten or more counts support this clonotype. The V gene is TRBV12-3 or TRBV12-4, the J gene TRBJ2-3; TRBD1 aligns across 8 bases. This CDR3 is built from 16 residues. The trim removed 6 bases at V and 6 bases at J, leaving 14 bases unmatched. For the CDR3, the DNA is TGTGCCAGCAGACCTCGACAGGGGCAGGCACAGGATACGCAGTATTTT. Translating gives CASRPRQGQAQDTQYF.

This clonotype was counted at least ten times. The chain combines TRBV24-1 with TRBJ2-7, with D possibly called TRBD1 or TRBD2 (5 bases each). CDR1 and CDR2 from the germline V gene are KGHDR and SFDVKD. Trimming pared 9 bases from V and 4 bases from J, leaving 12 bases between. The CDR3 totals 12 residues. CDR3 DNA: TGTGCCACCGAGGGACGGCTATACGAGCAGTACTTC. Translation gives CATEGRLYEQYF.

CDR3 residues: CAGSVRVTGELFF. CDR3 nucleotides: TGTGCCGGCTCCGTCAGGGTTACCGGGGAGCTGTTTTTT. The V gene is TRBV6-1, the J gene TRBJ2-2, with D perhaps TRBD1 (5 bases). Trimming stripped 11 bases from V and 5 bases from J, with 15 bases between. Germline V gene sequence: CDR1 MNHNS, CDR2 SASEGT. The CDR3 loop spans 13 amino acids.

The chain uses TRBV29-1 and TRBJ1-1; 8 bases are shared with TRBD1. From germline, CDR1 is SQVTM and CDR2 ANQGSEA. V lost 6 bases and J lost 1; bases outside the gene matches: 4. The CDR3 extends over 13 amino acids. CDR3: CSVGQGANTEAFF. CDR3 bases: TGCAGCGTCGGGCAGGGGGCGAACACTGAAGCTTTCTTT.

This clonotype has a count of ten or more. CDR3 in DNA: TGTGCCAGCAGCCCTGACAGATATGGCTACACCTTC. Translated, it gives CASSPDRYGYTF. V is TRBV12-3 or TRBV12-4 and J is TRBJ1-2, with D perhaps TRBD1 (5 bases). V shed 6 bases and J shed 5 bases, with 10 bases lying between them. The CDR3 runs 12 residues.

There are a few counts of this clonotype. CDR3 nucleotide sequence: TGCAGCGTTGTAACTGGGCCGGCTTTCTTT. This encodes CSVVTGPAFF. The rearrangement uses TRBV29-1 and TRBJ1-1; no clear D gene. Deletions cut 4 bases from V and 11 bases from J, with 11 bases between. CDR3 length equals 10 residues. The V gene's germline CDR1 is SQVTM and CDR2 ANQGSEA.

This clonotype showed up many times. The J gene is TRBJ2-4, the V gene TRBV10-2, with 10 bases lining up with TRBD2. CDR1 and CDR2 from the germline V gene are WSHSY and SAAADI. CDR3 size: 18 residues. The J segment lost 0 bases and the V segment lost 4 bases, leaving 9 bases of the junction unmatched. CDR3 in amino acids: CASSVSSGRNLAKNIQYF. The CDR3 coding sequence is TGCGCCAGCAGTGTATCTAGCGGGAGAAACCTAGCCAAAAACATTCAGTACTTC.

This clonotype was observed at least ten times. The chain carries TRBV12-3 or TRBV12-4 and TRBJ2-1; D perhaps matches TRBD2 (5 bases). The V end lost 6 bases, the J end lost 14 bases, and 14 bases lay between the germline ends. CDR3 length: 11 amino acids. The DNA of the CDR3 is TGTGCCAGCAGCCGGGGTGTGGGTGAGTTCTTC. Protein sequence: CASSRGVGEFF.

This clonotype was counted between two and nine times. The chain couples TRBV7-2 to TRBJ1-2; D not resolved. Trimming took off 3 bases at V and 7 bases at J, with 9 bases between the two ends. CDR3 length: 12 amino acids. Germline V gives CDR1 SGHTA, CDR2 FQGNSA. This CDR3 is CASSFIGAGYTF. The CDR3 coding sequence is TGTGCCAGCAGCTTCATTGGTGCTGGCTACACCTTC.

This clonotype was picked up many times. The gene calls are TRBV12-3 or TRBV12-4 and TRBJ2-2; 8 bases are a match to TRBD1. Trimming took 4 bases from V and 7 from J; bases not matched to a gene: 5. The CDR3 length is 14 residues. CDR3 coding DNA: TGTGCCAGCAGTTATTCTGGACAGGGCGGGGAGCTGTTTTTT. Its protein product is CASSYSGQGGELFF.

This clonotype was found many times. This chain uses TRBV5-1 with TRBJ2-7; D might be TRBD1 (5 bases). Deletions cut 4 bases from V and 3 bases from J, with 26 bases between. The length of the CDR3 is 18 residues. The germline V gene has CDR1 SGHRS and CDR2 YFSETQ. The CDR3 region has the DNA TGCGCCAGCAGCCTGGGGCCTGAGACAGAGATACAGCACTACGAGCAGTACGTC. Protein: CASSLGPETEIQHYEQYV.